This T cell receptor beta chain was captured in a study of T cells in Graves' hyperthyroidism and ophthalmopathy. Amplified TCR beta CDR3 regions derived from RNA transcripts. A set of HTBI primers served as the primers for a first-round RT-PCR of the TCR CDR3. TCRdb re-called the multiplex PCR reads through MiXCR, storing one row per CDR3 protein. The repertoire holds about 640,000 distinct CDR3 sequences, with 45% as singletons. This clonotype was found a few times. Its antigen is unknown. Whole-study results and caveats: The model predicted ophthalmopathy a median around six months before onset. Through a model of 13 V-J features, ophthalmopathy was separated from stable hyperthyroidism.

The sequencing sample was made of peripheral blood or thyroid tissue (not recorded which). This clonotype originated in an adult man with Graves' disease, either hyperthyroidism or ophthalmopathy (not recorded which).

This CDR3 reads CASSQGPYYGYTF. CDR3 nucleotide sequence: TGTGCCAGCAGCCAGGGGCCCTACTATGGCTACACCTTC. This chain joins TRBV14 and TRBJ1-2, with D possibly being TRBD1 (5 bases). V dropped 3 bases and J dropped 3 bases, with 8 bases sitting between them. This CDR3 is built from 13 residues. The V gene's germline CDR1 is SGHDN and CDR2 FVKESK.